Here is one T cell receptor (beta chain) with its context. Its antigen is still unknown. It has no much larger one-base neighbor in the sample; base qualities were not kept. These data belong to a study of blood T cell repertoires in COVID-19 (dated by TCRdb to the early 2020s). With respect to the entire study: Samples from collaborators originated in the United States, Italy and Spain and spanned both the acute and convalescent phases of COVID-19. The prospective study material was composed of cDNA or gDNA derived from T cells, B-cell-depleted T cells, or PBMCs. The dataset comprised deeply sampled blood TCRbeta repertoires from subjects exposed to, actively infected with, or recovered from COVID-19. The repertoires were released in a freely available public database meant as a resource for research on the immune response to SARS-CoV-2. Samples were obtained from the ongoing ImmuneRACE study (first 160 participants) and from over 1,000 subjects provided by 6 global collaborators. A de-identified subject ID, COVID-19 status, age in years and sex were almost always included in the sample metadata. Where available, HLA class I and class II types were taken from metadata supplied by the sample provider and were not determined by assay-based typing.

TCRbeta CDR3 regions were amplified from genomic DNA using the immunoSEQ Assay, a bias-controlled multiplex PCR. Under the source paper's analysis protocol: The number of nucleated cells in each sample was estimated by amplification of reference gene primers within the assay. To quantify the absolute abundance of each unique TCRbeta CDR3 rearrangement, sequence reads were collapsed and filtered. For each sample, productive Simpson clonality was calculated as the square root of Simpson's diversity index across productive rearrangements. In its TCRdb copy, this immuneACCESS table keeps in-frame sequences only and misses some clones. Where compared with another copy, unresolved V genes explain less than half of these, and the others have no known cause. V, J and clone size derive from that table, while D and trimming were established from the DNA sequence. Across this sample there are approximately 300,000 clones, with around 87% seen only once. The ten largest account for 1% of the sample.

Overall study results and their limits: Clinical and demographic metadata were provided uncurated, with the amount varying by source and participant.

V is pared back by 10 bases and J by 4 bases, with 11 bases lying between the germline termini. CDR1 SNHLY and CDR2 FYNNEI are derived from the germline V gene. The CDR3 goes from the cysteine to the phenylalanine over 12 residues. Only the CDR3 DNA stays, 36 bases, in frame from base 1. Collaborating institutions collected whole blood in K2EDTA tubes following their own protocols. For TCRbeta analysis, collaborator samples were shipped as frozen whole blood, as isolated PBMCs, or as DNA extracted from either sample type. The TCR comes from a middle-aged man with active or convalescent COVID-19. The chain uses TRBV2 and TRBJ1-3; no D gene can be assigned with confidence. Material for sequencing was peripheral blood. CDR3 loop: CATAGSGNTIYF. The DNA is TGTGCCACCGCGGGTTCCGGAAACACCATATATTTT. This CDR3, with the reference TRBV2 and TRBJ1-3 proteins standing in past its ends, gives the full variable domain EPEVTQTPSHQVTQMGQEVILRCVPISNHLYFYWYRQILGQKVEFLVSFYNNEISEKSEIFDDQFSVERPDGSNFTLKIRSTKLEDSAMYFCATAGSGNTIYFGEGSWLTVV.